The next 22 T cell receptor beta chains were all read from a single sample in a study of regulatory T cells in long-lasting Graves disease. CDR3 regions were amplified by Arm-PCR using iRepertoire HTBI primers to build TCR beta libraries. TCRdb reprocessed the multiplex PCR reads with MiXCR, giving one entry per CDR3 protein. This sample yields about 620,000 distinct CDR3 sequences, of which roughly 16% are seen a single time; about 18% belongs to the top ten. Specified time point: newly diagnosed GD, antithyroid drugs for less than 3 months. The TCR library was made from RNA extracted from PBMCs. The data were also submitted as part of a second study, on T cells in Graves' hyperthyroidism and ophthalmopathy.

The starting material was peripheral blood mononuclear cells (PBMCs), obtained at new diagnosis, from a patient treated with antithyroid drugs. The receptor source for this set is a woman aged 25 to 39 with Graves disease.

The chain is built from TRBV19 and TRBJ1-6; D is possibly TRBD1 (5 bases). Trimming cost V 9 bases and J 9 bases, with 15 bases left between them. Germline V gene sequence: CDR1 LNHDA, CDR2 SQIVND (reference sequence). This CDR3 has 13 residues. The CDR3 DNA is TGTGCCAGCTCCGGGACCACGGTTTCACCCCTCCACTTT. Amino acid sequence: CASSGTTVSPLHF.

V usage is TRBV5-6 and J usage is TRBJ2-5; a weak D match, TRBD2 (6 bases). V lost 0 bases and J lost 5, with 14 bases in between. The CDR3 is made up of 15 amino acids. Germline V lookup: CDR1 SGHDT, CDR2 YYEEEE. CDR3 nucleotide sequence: TGTGCCAGCAGCTTGGCGACTACTAGCCGGGAGACCCAGTACTTC. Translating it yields CASSLATTSRETQYF.

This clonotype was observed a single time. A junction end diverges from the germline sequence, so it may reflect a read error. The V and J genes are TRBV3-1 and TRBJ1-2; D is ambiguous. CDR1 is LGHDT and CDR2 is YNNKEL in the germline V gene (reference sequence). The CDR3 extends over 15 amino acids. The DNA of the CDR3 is TGTGCCAGCAGCCACCACAGTGAGGGTTCCTATGCCTACACCTTC. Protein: CASSHHSEGSYAYTF.

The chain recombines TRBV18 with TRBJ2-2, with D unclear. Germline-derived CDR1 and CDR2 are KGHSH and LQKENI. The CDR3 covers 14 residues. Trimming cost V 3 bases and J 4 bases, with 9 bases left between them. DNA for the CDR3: TGTGCCAGCTCACCGAAACAGAGCACCGGGGAGCTGTTTTTT. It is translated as CASSPKQSTGELFF.

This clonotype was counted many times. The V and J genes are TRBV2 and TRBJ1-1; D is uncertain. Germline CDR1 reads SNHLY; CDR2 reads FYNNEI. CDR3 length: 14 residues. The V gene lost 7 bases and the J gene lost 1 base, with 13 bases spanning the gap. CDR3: CASIARPGNTEAFF. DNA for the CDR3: TGTGCCAGCATCGCCCGACCCGGGAACACTGAAGCTTTCTTT. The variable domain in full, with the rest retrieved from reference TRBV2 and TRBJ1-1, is EPEVTQTPSHQVTQMGQEVILRCVPISNHLYFYWYRQILGQKVEFLVSFYNNEISEKSEIFDDQFSVERPDGSNFTLKIRSTKLEDSAMYFCASIARPGNTEAFFGQGTRLTVV.

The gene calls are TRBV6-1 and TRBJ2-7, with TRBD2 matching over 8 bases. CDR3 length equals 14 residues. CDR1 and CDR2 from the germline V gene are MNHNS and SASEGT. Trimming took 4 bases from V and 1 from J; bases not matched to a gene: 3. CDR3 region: CASSAGLDSYEQYF. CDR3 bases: TGTGCCAGCAGTGCGGGACTAGATTCCTACGAGCAGTACTTC.

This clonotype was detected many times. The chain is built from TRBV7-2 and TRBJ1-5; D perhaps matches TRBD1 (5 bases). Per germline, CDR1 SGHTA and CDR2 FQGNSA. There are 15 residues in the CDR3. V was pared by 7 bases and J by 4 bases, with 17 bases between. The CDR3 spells CASTLGGTANQPQHF. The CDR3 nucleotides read TGTGCCAGCACCCTGGGGGGGACCGCGAATCAGCCCCAGCATTTT. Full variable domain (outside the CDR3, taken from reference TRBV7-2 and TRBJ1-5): GAGVSQSPSNKVTEKGKDVELRCDPISGHTALYWYRQSLGQGLEFLIYFQGNSAPDKSGLPSDRFSAERTGGSVSTLTIQRTQQEDSAVYLCASTLGGTANQPQHFGDGTRLSIL.

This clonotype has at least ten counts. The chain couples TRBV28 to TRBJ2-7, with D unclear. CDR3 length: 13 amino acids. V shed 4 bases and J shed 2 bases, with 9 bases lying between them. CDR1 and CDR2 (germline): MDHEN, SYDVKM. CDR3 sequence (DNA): TGTGCCAGCAGTTCCCCAGTACCCTACGAGCAGTACTTC. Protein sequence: CASSSPVPYEQYF.

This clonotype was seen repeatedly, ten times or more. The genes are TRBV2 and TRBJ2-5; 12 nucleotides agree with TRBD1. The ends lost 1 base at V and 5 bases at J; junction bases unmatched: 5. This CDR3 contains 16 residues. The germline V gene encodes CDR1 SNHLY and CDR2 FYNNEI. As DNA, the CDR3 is TGTGCCAGCAGTGAAGGGGACAGGGGGCGCCTGGAGACCCAGTACTTC. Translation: CASSEGDRGRLETQYF.

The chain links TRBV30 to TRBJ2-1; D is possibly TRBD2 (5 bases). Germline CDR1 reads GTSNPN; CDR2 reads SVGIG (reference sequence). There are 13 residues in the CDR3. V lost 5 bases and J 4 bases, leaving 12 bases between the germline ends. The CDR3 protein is CAWARGGYNEQFF. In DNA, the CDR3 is TGTGCCTGGGCTCGTGGAGGTTACAATGAGCAGTTCTTC.

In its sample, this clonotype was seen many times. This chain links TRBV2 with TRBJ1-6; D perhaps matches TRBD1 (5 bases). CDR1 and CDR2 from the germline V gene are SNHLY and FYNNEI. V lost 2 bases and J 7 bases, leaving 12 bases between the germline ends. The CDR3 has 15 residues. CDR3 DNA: TGTGCCAGCAGTGAATGGGGGGTACAGAATTCACCCCTCCACTTT. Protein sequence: CASSEWGVQNSPLHF.

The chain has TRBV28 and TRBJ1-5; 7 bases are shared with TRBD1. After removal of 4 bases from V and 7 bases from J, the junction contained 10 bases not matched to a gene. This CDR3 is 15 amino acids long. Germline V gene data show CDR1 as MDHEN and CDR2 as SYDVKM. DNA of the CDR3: TGTGCCAGCAGTTACTCAGACAGGGCGCGGCAGCCCCAGCATTTT. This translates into CASSYSDRARQPQHF. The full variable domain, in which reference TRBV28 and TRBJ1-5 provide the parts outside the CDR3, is DVKVTQSSRYLVKRTGEKVFLECVQDMDHENMFWYRQDPGLGLRLIYFSYDVKMKEKGDIPEGYSVSREKKERFSLILESASTNQTSMYLCASSYSDRARQPQHFGDGTRLSIL.

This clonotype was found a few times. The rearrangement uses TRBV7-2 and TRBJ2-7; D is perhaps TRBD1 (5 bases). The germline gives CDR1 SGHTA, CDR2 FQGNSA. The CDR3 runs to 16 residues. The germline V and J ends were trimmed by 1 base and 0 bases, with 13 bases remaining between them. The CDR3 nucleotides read TGTGCCAGCAGCTTAGACCGACAGCCTCCCTCCTACGAGCAGTACTTC. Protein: CASSLDRQPPSYEQYF.

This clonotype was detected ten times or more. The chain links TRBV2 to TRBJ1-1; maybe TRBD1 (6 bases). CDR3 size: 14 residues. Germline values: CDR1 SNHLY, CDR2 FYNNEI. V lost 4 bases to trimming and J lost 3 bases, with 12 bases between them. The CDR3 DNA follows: TGTGCCAGCAGTGGGCAGGGGTCGGACACTGAAGCTTTCTTT. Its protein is CASSGQGSDTEAFF.

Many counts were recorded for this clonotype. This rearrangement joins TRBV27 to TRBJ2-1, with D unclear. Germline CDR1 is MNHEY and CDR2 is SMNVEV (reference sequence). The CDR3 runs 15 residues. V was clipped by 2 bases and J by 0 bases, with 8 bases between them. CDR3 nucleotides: TGTGCCAGCAGTTTAGAGGCGAGCTCCTACAATGAGCAGTTCTTC. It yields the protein CASSLEASSYNEQFF.

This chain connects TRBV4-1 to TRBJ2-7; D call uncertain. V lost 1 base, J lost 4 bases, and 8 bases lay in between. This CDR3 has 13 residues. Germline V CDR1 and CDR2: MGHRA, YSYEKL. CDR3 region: CASSQVGIYEQYF. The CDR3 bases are TGCGCCAGCAGCCAAGTCGGTATTTACGAGCAGTACTTC.

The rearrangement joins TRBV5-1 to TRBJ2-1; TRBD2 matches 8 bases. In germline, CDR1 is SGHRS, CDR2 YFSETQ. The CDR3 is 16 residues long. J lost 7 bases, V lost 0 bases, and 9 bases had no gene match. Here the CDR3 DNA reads TGCGCCAGCAGCTTGGTCCCCGCGGGGGGAACGAATGAGCAGTTCTTC. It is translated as CASSLVPAGGTNEQFF. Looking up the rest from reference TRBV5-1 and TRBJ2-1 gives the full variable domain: KAGVTQTPRYLIKTRGQQVTLSCSPISGHRSVSWYQQTPGQGLQFLFEYFSETQRNKGNFPGRFSGRQFSNSRSEMNVSTLELGDSALYLCASSLVPAGGTNEQFFGPGTRLTVL.

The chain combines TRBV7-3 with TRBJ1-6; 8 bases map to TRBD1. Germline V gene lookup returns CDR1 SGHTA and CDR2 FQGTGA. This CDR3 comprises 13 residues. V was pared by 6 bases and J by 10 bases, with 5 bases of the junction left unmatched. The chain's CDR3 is CASRTGVGSPLHF. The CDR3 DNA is TGTGCCAGCAGGACAGGGGTAGGGTCACCCCTCCACTTT.

The CDR3 reads CATSRGQGAHNIEQYF. The CDR3, as DNA: TGTGCCACCAGCAGAGGACAGGGGGCTCATAACATCGAGCAGTACTTC. The chain has TRBV15 and TRBJ2-7; 10 bases match TRBD1. The V and J ends lost 1 base and 6 bases, in that order; junction bases with no gene match: 9. CDR3 length: 16 residues. Germline V gene sequence: CDR1 LNHNV, CDR2 YYDKDF (reference sequence).

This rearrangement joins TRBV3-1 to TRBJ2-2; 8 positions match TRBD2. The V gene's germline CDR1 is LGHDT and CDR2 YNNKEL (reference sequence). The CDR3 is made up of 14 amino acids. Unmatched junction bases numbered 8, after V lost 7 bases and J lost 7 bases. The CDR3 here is CASNLAGMVGELFF. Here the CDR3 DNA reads TGTGCCAGCAACTTAGCGGGAATGGTCGGGGAGCTGTTTTTT. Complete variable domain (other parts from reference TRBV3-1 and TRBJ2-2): DTAVSQTPKYLVTQMGNDKSIKCEQNLGHDTMYWYKQDSKKFLKIMFSYNNKELIINETVPNRFSPKSPDKAHLNLHINSLELGDSAVYFCASNLAGMVGELFFGEGSRLTVL.

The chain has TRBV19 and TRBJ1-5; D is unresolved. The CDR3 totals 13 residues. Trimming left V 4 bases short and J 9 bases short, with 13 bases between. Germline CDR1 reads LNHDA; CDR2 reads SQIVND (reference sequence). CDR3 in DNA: TGTGCCAGTAGTAAAGGTGGCTTTACGCCCCAGCATTTT. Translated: CASSKGGFTPQHF. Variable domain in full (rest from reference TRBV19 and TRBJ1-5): DGGITQSPKYLFRKEGQNVTLSCEQNLNHDAMYWYRQDPGQGLRLIYYSQIVNDFQKGDIAEGYSVSREKKESFPLTVTSAQKNPTAFYLCASSKGGFTPQHFGDGTRLSIL.

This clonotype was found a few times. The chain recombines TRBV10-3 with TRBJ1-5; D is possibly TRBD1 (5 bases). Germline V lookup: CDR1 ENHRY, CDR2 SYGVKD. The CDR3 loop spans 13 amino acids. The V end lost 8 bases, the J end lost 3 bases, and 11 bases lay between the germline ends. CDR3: CAIGGTDNQPQHF. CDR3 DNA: TGTGCCATCGGGGGGACGGACAATCAGCCCCAGCATTTT.